The subject of this entry is one T cell receptor (beta chain). The antigen is undetermined. The CDR3 totals 13 residues. The germline V gene has CDR1 LNHDA and CDR2 SQIVND (reference sequence). Losses at the gene ends were 6 bases for V and 8 bases for J; bases not matched to a gene: 7. The data belong to a study of cytomegalovirus exposure and HLA in healthy donors. Study-wide points: The study designated fewer than 200 TCR beta chains cytomegalovirus-associated. A few chains linked to CMV were shown in vitro to be specific for CMV antigens.

Separate from the approximately 700-subject first cohort was the approximately 120-subject validation cohort, to which the donors belonged. TCRdb's table, derived via immunoSEQ multiplex PCR, lists solely in-frame clones and lacks some. This repertoire shows fewer than 150,000 clones, around 84% found once; its top ten account for under 9%. The sample consisted of PBMCs. The clonotype was recovered from a man younger than 35 in good health and CMV-seropositive. This rearrangement joins TRBV19 to TRBJ2-1, with 7 bases matching TRBD2. The CDR3 sequence: CASSPWEGDEQFF. The CDR3 nucleotides read TGTGCCAGTAGCCCCTGGGAGGGCGATGAGCAGTTCTTC.